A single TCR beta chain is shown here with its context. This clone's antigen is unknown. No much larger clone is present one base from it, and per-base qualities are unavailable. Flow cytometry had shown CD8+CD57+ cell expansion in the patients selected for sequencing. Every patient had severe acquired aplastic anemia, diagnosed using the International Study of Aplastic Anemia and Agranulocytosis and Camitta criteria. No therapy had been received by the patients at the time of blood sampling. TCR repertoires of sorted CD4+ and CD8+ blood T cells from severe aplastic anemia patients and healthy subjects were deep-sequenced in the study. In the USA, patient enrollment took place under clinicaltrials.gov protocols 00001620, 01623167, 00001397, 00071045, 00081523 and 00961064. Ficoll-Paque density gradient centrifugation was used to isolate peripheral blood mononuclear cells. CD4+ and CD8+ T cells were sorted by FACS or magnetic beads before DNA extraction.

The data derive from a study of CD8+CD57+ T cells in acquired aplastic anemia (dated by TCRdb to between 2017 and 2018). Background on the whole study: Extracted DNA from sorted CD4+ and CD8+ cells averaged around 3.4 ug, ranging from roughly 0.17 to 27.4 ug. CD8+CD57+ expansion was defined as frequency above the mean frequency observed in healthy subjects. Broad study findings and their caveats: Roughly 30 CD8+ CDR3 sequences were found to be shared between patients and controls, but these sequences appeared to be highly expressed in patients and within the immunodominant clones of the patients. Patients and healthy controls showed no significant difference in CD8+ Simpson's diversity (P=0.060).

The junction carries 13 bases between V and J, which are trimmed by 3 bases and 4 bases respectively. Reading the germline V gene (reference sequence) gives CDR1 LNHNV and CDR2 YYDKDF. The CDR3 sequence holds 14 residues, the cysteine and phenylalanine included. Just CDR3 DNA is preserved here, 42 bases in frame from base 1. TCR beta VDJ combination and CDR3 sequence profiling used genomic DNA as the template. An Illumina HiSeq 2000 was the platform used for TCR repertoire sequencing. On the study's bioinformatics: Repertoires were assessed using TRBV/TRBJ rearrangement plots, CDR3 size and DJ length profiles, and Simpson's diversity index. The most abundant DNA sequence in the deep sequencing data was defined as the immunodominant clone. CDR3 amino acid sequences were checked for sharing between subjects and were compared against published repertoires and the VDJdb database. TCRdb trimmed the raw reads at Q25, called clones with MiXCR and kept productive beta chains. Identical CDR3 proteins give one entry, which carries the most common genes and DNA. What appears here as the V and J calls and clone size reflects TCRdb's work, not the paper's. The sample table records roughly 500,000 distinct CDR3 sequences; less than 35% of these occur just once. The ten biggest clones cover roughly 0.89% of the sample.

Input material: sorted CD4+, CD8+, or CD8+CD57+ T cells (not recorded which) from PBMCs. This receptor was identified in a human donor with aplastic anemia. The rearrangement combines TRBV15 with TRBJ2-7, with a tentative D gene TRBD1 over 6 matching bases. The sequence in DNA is TGTGCCACCAGCAGTCCCGGGACACAGTACGAGCAGTACTTC. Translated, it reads CATSSPGTQYEQYF.